Listed below are T cell receptor beta chains from one sample, sequenced in a study of identical twins. A single record per CDR3 protein comes from TCRdb applying MiXCR to the 5' RACE reads. The repertoire holds about 890,000 distinct CDR3 sequences, with around 12% as singletons. In addition, the sample was reused for a study of yellow fever vaccine responses in identical twins.

The material sequenced was PBMCs. These receptors originate from a woman between 18 and 29 years old in good health. The CDR3 runs from the conserved cysteine through the conserved F or W. A D gene is named only where the DNA matches it firmly. Clone size appears in some rows only: once, few, many, or a class for an expanded clone.

D gene	clone size	V gene	CDR3 length	J gene	CDR3 DNA	CDR3 protein
TRBD1	.	TRBV20-1	15	TRBJ2-5	TGCAGTGCTAAAGCCGGGACAGGGGAGGGAGAGACCCAGTACTTC	CSAKAGTGEGETQYF
TRBD2	.	TRBV25-1	11	TRBJ2-1	TGTGCCAGCGGTACGGGAGGCCCGCAGTTCTTC	CASGTGGPQFF
TRBD1	few	TRBV20-1	13	TRBJ2-7	TGCAGTGCCCCCGGGACAGGGGCCTACGAGCAGTACTTC	CSAPGTGAYEQYF
.	.	TRBV29-1	12	TRBJ2-1	TGCAGCGATTGGGCAGACTACAATGAGCAGTTCTTC	CSDWADYNEQFF
.	.	TRBV29-1	10	TRBJ2-5	TGCAGCGTTTTTGGAGAGACCCAGTACTTC	CSVFGETQYF
TRBD1	many	TRBV4-1	14	TRBJ2-1	TGCGCCAGCAGCCAGCGGACAGGGTACAATGAGCAGTTCTTC	CASSQRTGYNEQFF
.	.	TRBV20-1	14	TRBJ2-6	TGCAGTGCAACTGACGGCTCTGGGGCCAACGTCCTGACTTTC	CSATDGSGANVLTF
.	.	TRBV14	15	TRBJ2-6	TGTGCCAGCAGCCGCACAGCGGGTGGGGCCAACGTCCTGACTTTC	CASSRTAGGANVLTF
TRBD2	many	TRBV5-1	15	TRBJ2-1	TGTGCCAGCAGCCCAGCGGGATCCTCCTACAATGAGCAGTTCTTC	CASSPAGSSYNEQFF
.	many	TRBV6-5	13	TRBJ1-5	TGTGCCAGCAGTTACAGGGAAAATCAGCCCCAGCATTTT	CASSYRENQPQHF
TRBD2	many	TRBV27	16	TRBJ2-2	TGTGCCAGCAGTTTACTAGCGGGGGTTGGGACCGGGGAGCTGTTTTTT	CASSLLAGVGTGELFF
.	few	TRBV11-3	13	TRBJ1-1	TGTGCCAGCAGGAGTTCAGGGAACACTGAAGCTTTCTTT	CASRSSGNTEAFF
TRBD2	few	TRBV6-2/TRBV6-3	16	TRBJ2-1	TGTGCCAGCAGTTACGGGACTAGCGGGAGTTTAGATGAGCAGTTCTTC	CASSYGTSGSLDEQFF
TRBD2	.	TRBV7-2	15	TRBJ2-5	TGTGCCAGCAGCTTAGTAGGCCTAGCGGGAGGTTGGGGGGACTTC	CASSLVGLAGGWGDF
TRBD2	.	TRBV7-2	15	TRBJ2-1	TGTGCCAGCAGCCACGACGGGGGGGAAGGAAATGAGCAGTTCTTC	CASSHDGGEGNEQFF
.	.	TRBV3-1	13	TRBJ2-1	TGTGCCAGCAGCCGAGGGGGGTACAGTGAGCAGTTCTTC	CASSRGGYSEQFF
TRBD1	few	TRBV20-1	16	TRBJ1-1	TGCAGTGCTATTCAGGGGGACAGGGGCCTAAACACTGAAGCTTTCTTT	CSAIQGDRGLNTEAFF
.	.	TRBV3-1	12	TRBJ2-1	TGTGCCAGCAGCCAAGATAGGTATGAGCAGTTCTTC	CASSQDRYEQFF
.	.	TRBV3-1	11	TRBJ2-7	TGTGCCAGCAGTCAGCCCTACGAGCAGTACTTC	CASSQPYEQYF
.	.	TRBV10-3	15	TRBJ2-7	TGTGCCATCAGTGAGTCCCAGGGAGTCGGTCACGAGCAGTACTTC	CAISESQGVGHEQYF
.	.	TRBV7-7	16	TRBJ2-1	TGTGCCAGCAGCCAACAGGGGACTCCGTTTGAGAATGAGCAGTTCTTC	CASSQQGTPFENEQFF
TRBD2	.	TRBV12-3/TRBV12-4	17	TRBJ2-1	TGTGCCAGCAGTCGACCCCTGGGACTAGCGGGTGGGAATGAGCAGTTCTTC	CASSRPLGLAGGNEQFF
TRBD2	many	TRBV12-3/TRBV12-4	12	TRBJ2-4	TGTGCCAGCAGCTCTGGACTAGTTGGCAAGTACTTC	CASSSGLVGKYF
.	.	TRBV4-1	17	TRBJ1-6	TGCGCCAGCAGCCTTGAGACAGTGATCGGCTATAATTCACCCCTCCACTTT	CASSLETVIGYNSPLHF
TRBD2	few	TRBV6-1	15	TRBJ2-6	TGTGCCAGCAGTGAGGCGGGGGAGGGGGCCAACGTCCTGACTTTC	CASSEAGEGANVLTF
TRBD1	.	TRBV6-4	14	TRBJ2-5	TGTGCCAGCAGTCTAACAGGGGATTCGGAGACCCAGTACTTC	CASSLTGDSETQYF
.	.	TRBV6-5	15	TRBJ2-7	TGTGCCAGCAGTTTGAAGGACCGGGGATCCTACGAGCAGTACTTC	CASSLKDRGSYEQYF